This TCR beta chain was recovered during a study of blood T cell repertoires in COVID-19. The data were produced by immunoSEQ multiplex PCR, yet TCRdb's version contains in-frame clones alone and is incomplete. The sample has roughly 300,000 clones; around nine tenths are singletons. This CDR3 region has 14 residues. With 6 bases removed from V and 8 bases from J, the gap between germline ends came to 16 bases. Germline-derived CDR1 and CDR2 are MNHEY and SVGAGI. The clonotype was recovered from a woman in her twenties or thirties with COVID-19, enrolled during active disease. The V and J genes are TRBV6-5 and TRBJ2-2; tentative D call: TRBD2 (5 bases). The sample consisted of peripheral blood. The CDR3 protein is CASRPNGETGELFF. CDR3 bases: TGTGCCAGCAGGCCGAACGGGGAGACGGGGGAGCTGTTTTTT.